These 20 T cell receptor beta chains came from one sample sequenced in a study of T-cell reconstitution after alpha-beta-depleted transplantation in children. Using unique molecular identifiers, the investigators prepared the TCRbeta library. TCRdb reprocessed the PCR reads via MiXCR and lists one record per CDR3 protein. This sample has about 600,000 distinct CDR3 sequences, with 23% found just once. The sequences come from PBMCs, mostly from graft donor cells, collected 360 days after TCRalphabeta/CD19-depleted stem cell transplant. Source of these receptors: a boy under three years old who had a stem cell transplant for acute myeloid leukemia, so the T cells may come from the graft donor.

Only a few counts were recorded for this clonotype. The chain combines TRBV29-1 with TRBJ2-5, with D possibly matching TRBD1 (5 bases). The CDR3 spans 12 residues. With 4 bases removed from V and 5 bases from J, the gap between germline ends came to 11 bases. Germline assignment: CDR1 SQVTM and CDR2 ANQGSEA. The CDR3 spells CSVVAGMETQYF. Here the CDR3 DNA reads TGCAGCGTTGTTGCAGGGATGGAGACCCAGTACTTC.

This clonotype has just a few counts. The chain uses TRBV11-2 and TRBJ2-5, with D possibly matching TRBD1 (5 bases). The CDR3 length is 14 residues. The V and J ends lost 3 bases and 3 bases respectively, with 11 bases between them. Germline V gene data show CDR1 as SGHAT and CDR2 as FQNNGV. The DNA of the CDR3 is TGTGCCAGCAGCTTTCAGGGAATGGAAGAGACCCAGTACTTC. Amino acids: CASSFQGMEETQYF.

This clonotype has ten or more counts. V usage is TRBV6-5 and J usage is TRBJ2-1; D not certain. CDR3 size: 14 residues. CDR1 and CDR2 (germline): MNHEY, SVGAGI. V was shortened by 7 bases and J by 6 bases, with 16 bases between the two germline ends. The CDR3 nucleotides read TGTGCCAGCAATCCTCGACCGGGTGGCAATGAGCAGTTCTTC. This encodes CASNPRPGGNEQFF.

This clonotype was counted only a few times. The V and J genes are TRBV12-3 or TRBV12-4 and TRBJ2-1, with TRBD2 matching over 8 bases. The ends lost 2 bases at V and 3 bases at J; junction bases unmatched: 6. The CDR3 length is 16 residues. CDR3 nucleotides: TGTGCCAGCAGTTTATGGGTAGCGGGGTTCTACAATGAGCAGTTCTTC. Translated: CASSLWVAGFYNEQFF.

In its sample, this clonotype was seen once. The genes are TRBV12-3 or TRBV12-4 and TRBJ1-2; TRBD1 aligns across 8 bases. The length of the CDR3 is 14 residues. Germline trimming cut 4 bases from V and 8 bases from J; bases unmatched to any gene: 9. Written as DNA, the CDR3 is TGTGCCAGCAGTTCCTCTCAGGGGGCGGAGGGCTACACCTTC. Encoded protein: CASSSSQGAEGYTF.

V usage is TRBV12-3 or TRBV12-4 and J usage is TRBJ1-5; tentatively, D is TRBD1 (6 bases). The CDR3 is made up of 15 amino acids. V shed 3 bases and J shed 0 bases, with 9 bases lying between them. CDR3 DNA: TGTGCCAGCAGTTTTGCAGGGGATAGCAATCAGCCCCAGCATTTT. As protein: CASSFAGDSNQPQHF.

This sequence joins TRBV12-3 or TRBV12-4 and TRBJ2-7; D gene unclear. V dropped 4 bases and J dropped 3 bases, with 19 bases sitting between them. The CDR3 sequence is 16 residues long. DNA of the CDR3: TGTGCCAGCAGTTCGTCGGGTCACCAATCCCTCTACGAGCAGTACTTC. It specifies CASSSSGHQSLYEQYF.

The sample holds many counts of this clonotype. V usage is TRBV10-3 and J usage is TRBJ2-3; D gene uncertain. Per the germline V gene, CDR1 is ENHRY and CDR2 is SYGVKD. This CDR3 spans 16 amino acids. V shed 0 bases and J shed 5 bases, with 15 bases lying between them. CDR3 residues: CAISESLSGSEDTQYF. As DNA, the CDR3 is TGTGCCATCAGTGAGTCTTTGAGTGGGTCGGAAGATACGCAGTATTTT.

This clonotype was detected ten times or more. This rearrangement joins TRBV25-1 to TRBJ2-3, with TRBD1 matching 9 bases. The CDR3 spans 14 residues. J was trimmed by 6 bases and V by 6 bases; bases with no gene match: 7. Looked up from germline, CDR1 is MGHDK and CDR2 is SYGVNS. The CDR3 loop reads CASRRTGGKDTQYF. Here the CDR3 DNA reads TGTGCCAGCAGGCGCACAGGGGGCAAGGATACGCAGTATTTT.

The chain is built from TRBV20-1 and TRBJ2-1; D gene unclear. The V end lost 4 bases, the J end lost 5 bases, and 12 bases lay between the germline ends. This CDR3 contains 13 residues. Looked up from germline, CDR1 is DFQATT and CDR2 is SNEGSKA (reference sequence). DNA for the CDR3: TGCAGTGCTATGGACGGATCCCACAATGAGCAGTTCTTC. Its translation: CSAMDGSHNEQFF.

The chain carries TRBV2 and TRBJ2-3, with a possible D match to TRBD1 (5 bases). Trimming pared 3 bases from V and 1 base from J, leaving 8 bases between. This CDR3 has 14 residues. Germline assignment: CDR1 SNHLY and CDR2 FYNNEI. CDR3: CASSDRVRTDTQYF. The CDR3 DNA sequence: TGTGCCAGCAGTGACAGGGTGCGCACAGATACGCAGTATTTT.

This clonotype was detected a few times. V is TRBV28 and J is TRBJ2-5; TRBD2 is a possible D gene (5 bases). V was pared by 7 bases and J by 1 base, with 10 bases between. Per germline, CDR1 MDHEN and CDR2 SYDVKM. The CDR3 consists of 13 residues. CDR3 region: CASNNGVQETQYF. The CDR3 DNA reads as TGTGCCAGCAATAACGGGGTCCAAGAGACCCAGTACTTC.

The CDR3, as DNA: TGTGCCATCAGTGGGGGAGGCACAGATACGCAGTATTTT. Its translation is CAISGGGTDTQYF. V usage is TRBV10-3 and J usage is TRBJ2-3, with D perhaps matching TRBD2 (5 bases). This CDR3 spans 13 amino acids. The germline CDR1 and CDR2 sequences are ENHRY and SYGVKD. V dropped 4 bases and J dropped 1 base, with 6 bases sitting between them.

The genes are TRBV7-9 and TRBJ2-1; D is perhaps TRBD2 (6 bases). The V end was cut by 2 bases, the J end by 4 bases, with 9 bases between. This CDR3 contains 14 residues. Germline assignment: CDR1 SEHNR and CDR2 FQNEAQ (reference sequence). The CDR3 sequence: CASSLREPYNEQFF. The DNA of the CDR3 is TGTGCCAGCAGCTTACGGGAGCCTTACAATGAGCAGTTCTTC.

V and J are TRBV20-1 and TRBJ2-3, with D possibly being TRBD2 (6 bases). The CDR3 contains 12 residues. V lost 2 bases to trimming and J lost 9 bases, with 12 bases between them. CDR1 and CDR2 from the germline V gene are DFQATT and SNEGSKA (reference sequence). CDR3 residues: CSARWGEWTQYF. The CDR3 DNA sequence: TGCAGTGCTAGATGGGGGGAATGGACGCAGTATTTT.

The V gene is TRBV5-1, the J gene TRBJ1-1; D perhaps matches TRBD1 (6 bases). V was trimmed by 3 bases and J by 8 bases, leaving 11 bases between them. There are 12 residues in the CDR3. Germline CDR1 is SGHRS and CDR2 is YFSETQ. The CDR3 bases are TGCGCCAGCAGCTGGGGGCAGGCGGAAGCTTTCTTT. Its translation: CASSWGQAEAFF.

This clonotype was counted only a few times. This chain connects TRBV7-8 to TRBJ1-5; no clear D gene. The V end lost 1 base, the J end lost 7 bases, and 11 bases lay between the germline ends. Per the germline V gene, CDR1 is SGHVS and CDR2 is FQNEAQ. The CDR3 has 14 residues. CDR3 region: CASSLGLGRQPQHF. The CDR3 nucleotides are TGTGCCAGCAGCTTAGGGTTGGGAAGACAGCCCCAGCATTTT.

V gene TRBV7-2 combines with J gene TRBJ2-3; D not resolved. Trimming took off 2 bases at V and 5 bases at J, with 8 bases between the two ends. This CDR3 has 13 amino acids. Germline V gene lookup returns CDR1 SGHTA and CDR2 FQGNSA. CDR3 amino acids: CASSLFRVDTQYF. CDR3 nucleotide sequence: TGTGCCAGCAGCTTATTTCGGGTAGATACGCAGTATTTT.

The chain couples TRBV12-3 or TRBV12-4 to TRBJ2-3; D is perhaps TRBD2 (5 bases). Deletions cut 2 bases from V and 5 bases from J, with 11 bases between. This CDR3 is built from 14 residues. The CDR3 reads CASSLMRAQDTQYF. As DNA, the CDR3 is TGTGCCAGCAGTTTAATGAGGGCGCAAGATACGCAGTATTTT.

The rearrangement uses TRBV7-8 and TRBJ2-1; 9 bases are a match to TRBD1. CDR3 length: 15 residues. Trimming took 2 bases from V and 7 from J; bases not matched to a gene: 6. CDR1 SGHVS and CDR2 FQNEAQ come from the germline V gene. In DNA form, the CDR3 reads TGTGCCAGCAGCTTAAACAGGGGGCGCAGGAATGAGCAGTTCTTC. Its translation is CASSLNRGRRNEQFF.